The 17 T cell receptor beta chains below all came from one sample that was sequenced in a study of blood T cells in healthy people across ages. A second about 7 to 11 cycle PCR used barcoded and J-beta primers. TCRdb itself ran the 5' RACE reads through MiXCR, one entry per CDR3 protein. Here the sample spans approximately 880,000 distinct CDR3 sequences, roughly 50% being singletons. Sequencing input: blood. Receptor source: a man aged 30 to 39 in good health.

CDR3 loop: CASSPYTGGDTDTQYF. DNA of the CDR3: TGCGCCAGCAGCCCATACACAGGGGGGGACACAGATACGCAGTATTTT. The rearrangement uses TRBV4-3 and TRBJ2-3; perhaps TRBD1 as D (8 bases). V dropped 4 bases and J dropped 2 bases, with 16 bases sitting between them. CDR3 length: 16 amino acids. The germline V gene has CDR1 LGHNA and CDR2 YSLEER.

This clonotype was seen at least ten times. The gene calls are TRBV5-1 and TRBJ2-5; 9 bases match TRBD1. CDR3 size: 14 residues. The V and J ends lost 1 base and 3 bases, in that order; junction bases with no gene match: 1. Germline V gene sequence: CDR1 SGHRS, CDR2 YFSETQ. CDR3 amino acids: CASSLTGGKETQYF. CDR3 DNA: TGCGCCAGCAGCTTGACAGGGGGCAAAGAGACCCAGTACTTC.

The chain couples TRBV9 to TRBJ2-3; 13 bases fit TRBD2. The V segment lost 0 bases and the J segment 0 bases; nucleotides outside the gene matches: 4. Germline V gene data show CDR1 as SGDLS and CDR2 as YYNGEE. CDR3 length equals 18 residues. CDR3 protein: CASSVDTSGGASTDTQYF. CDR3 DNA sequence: TGTGCCAGCAGCGTAGATACTAGCGGGGGGGCTAGCACAGATACGCAGTATTTT.

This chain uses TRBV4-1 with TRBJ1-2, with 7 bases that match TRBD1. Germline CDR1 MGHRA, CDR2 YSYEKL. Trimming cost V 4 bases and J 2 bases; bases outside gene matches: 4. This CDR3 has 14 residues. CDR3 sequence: CASSRDSGNYGYTF. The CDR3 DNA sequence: TGCGCCAGCAGCCGGGACAGCGGAAACTATGGCTACACCTTC.

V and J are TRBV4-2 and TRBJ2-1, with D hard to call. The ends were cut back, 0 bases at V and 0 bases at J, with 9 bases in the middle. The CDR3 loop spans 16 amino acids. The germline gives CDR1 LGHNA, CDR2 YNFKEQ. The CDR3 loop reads CASSQDRLSSYNEQFF. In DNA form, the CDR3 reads TGTGCCAGCAGCCAAGATCGGCTGAGCTCCTACAATGAGCAGTTCTTC.

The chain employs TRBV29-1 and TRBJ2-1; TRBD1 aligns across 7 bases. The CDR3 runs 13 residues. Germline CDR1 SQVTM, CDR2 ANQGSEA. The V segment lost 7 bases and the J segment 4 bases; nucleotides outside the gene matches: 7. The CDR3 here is CSGTGQIYNEQFF. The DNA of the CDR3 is TGCAGCGGTACGGGACAGATATACAATGAGCAGTTCTTC.

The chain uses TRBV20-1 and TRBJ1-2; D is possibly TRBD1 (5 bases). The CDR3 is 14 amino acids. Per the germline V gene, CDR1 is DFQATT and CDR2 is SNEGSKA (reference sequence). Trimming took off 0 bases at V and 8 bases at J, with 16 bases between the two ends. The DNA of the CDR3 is TGCAGTGCTAGAGATTTGTCGGGGACGGTGGGCTACACCTTC. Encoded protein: CSARDLSGTVGYTF.

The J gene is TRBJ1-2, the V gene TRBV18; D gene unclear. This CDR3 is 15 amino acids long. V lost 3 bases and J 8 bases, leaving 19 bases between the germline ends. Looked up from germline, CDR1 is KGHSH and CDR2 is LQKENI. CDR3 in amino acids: CASSPTRNDRGGYTF. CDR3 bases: TGTGCCAGCTCACCGACGAGAAACGACCGCGGCGGCTACACCTTC. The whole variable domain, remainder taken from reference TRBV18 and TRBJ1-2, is NAGVMQNPRHLVRRRGQEARLRCSPMKGHSHVYWYRQLPEEGLKFMVYLQKENIIDESGMPKERFSAEFPKEGPSILRIQQVVRGDSAAYFCASSPTRNDRGGYTFGSGTRLTVV.

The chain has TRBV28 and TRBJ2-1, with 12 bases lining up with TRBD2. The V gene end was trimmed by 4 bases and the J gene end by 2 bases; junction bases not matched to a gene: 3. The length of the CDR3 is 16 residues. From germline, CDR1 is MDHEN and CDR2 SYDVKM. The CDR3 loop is CASSSPSGGAYNEQFF. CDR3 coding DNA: TGTGCCAGCAGTTCTCCTAGCGGGGGGGCCTACAATGAGCAGTTCTTC.

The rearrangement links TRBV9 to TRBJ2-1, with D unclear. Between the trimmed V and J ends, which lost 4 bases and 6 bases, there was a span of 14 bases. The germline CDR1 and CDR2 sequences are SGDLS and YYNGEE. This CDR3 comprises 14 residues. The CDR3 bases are TGTGCCAGCAGCCTTGTACCTGGAACCAATGAGCAGTTCTTC. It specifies CASSLVPGTNEQFF.

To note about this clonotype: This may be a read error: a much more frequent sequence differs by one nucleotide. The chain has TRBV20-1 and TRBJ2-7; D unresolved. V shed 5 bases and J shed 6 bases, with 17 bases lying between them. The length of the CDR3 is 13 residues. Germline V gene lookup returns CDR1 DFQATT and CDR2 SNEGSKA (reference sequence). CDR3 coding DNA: TGCAGTGCTGGAGTCCCCACGGGCCTCGAGCAGTACTTC. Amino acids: CSAGVPTGLEQYF.

CDR3 in amino acids: CATSRDRRTQYF. In nucleotides, the CDR3 is TGTGCCACCAGCAGAGATCGTCGGACCCAGTACTTC. This chain links TRBV15 with TRBJ2-4; D is ambiguous. Near its end, the DNA agrees better with TRBJ2-5, so the J call may be wrong. Per germline, CDR1 LNHNV and CDR2 YYDKDF (reference sequence). The CDR3 spans 12 residues.

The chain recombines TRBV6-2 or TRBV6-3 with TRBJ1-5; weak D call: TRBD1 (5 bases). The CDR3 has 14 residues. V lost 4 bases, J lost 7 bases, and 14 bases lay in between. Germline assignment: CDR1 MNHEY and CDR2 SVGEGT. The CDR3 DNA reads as TGTGCCAGCAGTTTCCTACAGGAGGTCCAGCCCCAGCATTTT. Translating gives CASSFLQEVQPQHF.

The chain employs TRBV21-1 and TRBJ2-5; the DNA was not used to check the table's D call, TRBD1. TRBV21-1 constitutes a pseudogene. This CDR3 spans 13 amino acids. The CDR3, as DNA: TGTGCCAGCAAGCGGGACACCCAAGAGACCCAGTACTTC. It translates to CASKRDTQETQYF.

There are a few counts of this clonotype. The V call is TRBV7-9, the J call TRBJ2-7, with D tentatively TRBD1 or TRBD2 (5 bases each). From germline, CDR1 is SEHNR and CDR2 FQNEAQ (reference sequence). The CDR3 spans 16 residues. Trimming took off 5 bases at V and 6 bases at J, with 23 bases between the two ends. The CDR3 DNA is TGTGCCAGCAGCCATCCCGGGACGTTAGTCTTTCGCGAGCAGTACTTC. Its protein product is CASSHPGTLVFREQYF.

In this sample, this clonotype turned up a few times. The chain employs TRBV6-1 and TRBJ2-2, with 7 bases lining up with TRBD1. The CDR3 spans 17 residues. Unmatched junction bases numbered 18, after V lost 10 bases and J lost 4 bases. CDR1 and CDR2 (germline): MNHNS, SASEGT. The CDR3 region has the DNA TGTGCCACCAAATCGGACAGGACCATTGAGGCCACCGGGGAGCTGTTTTTT. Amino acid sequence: CATKSDRTIEATGELFF.

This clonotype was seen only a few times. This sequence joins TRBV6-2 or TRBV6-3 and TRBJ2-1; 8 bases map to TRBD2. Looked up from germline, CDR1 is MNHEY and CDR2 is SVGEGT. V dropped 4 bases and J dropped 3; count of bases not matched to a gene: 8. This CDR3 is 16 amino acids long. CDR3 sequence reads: CASSSHERGFYNEQFF. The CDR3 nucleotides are TGTGCCAGCAGTTCCCATGAGCGGGGGTTCTACAATGAGCAGTTCTTC.